This record covers a single T cell receptor (beta chain). The assay was immunoSEQ multiplex PCR, and TCRdb's table has in-frame clones only and misses some. The sample lists approximately 140,000 clones, less than 95% seen once, with more than 6.5% in the top ten. The data derive from a study of control samples from healthy donors and cancer patients. What was sequenced was blood. This clonotype originated in a man aged 18 to 29 in good health.

CDR3 sequence (DNA): TGTGCCAGCAGCATCTCCCGGGACACCGGGGAGCTGTTTTTT. Encoded protein: CASSISRDTGELFF. The chain is built from TRBV7-9 and TRBJ2-2; no clear D. Germline V gene lookup returns CDR1 SEHNR and CDR2 FQNEAQ (reference sequence). V was pared by 5 bases and J by 3 bases, with 10 bases between. The CDR3 contains 14 residues.